The source of this T cell receptor (beta chain) is a study of OX40 agonist ivuxolimab in advanced cancers. Study in general: At doses from 0.01 to 10 mg/kg, patients were given intravenous ivuxolimab every 2 weeks. Points from the study as a whole: At 0.1 to 3.0 mg/kg, clonal expansion of CD4+ and CD8+ blood T cells had occurred by week 6. Researchers did not establish what antigens the expanded peripheral T cells target.

Some clones are missing from TCRdb's copy, which holds only in-frame ones; the method was immunoSEQ multiplex PCR. This sample has roughly 69,000 clones, with around four fifths found just once. As to this clone: Its cognate antigen is unknown.

V was pared by 5 bases and J by 8 bases, with 21 bases between. CDR1 and CDR2 (germline): SGHTA, FQGNSA. This CDR3 is built from 15 residues. The TCR sequence derives from an adult with an advanced solid tumor such as melanoma, head and neck, liver or kidney cancer. The rearrangement links TRBV7-2 to TRBJ1-2; the D is unclear. This specimen was CD4+ or CD8+ T cells sorted from blood, taken in a trial of the OX40 agonist ivuxolimab. CDR3 DNA sequence: TGTGCCAGCAGCCCTCTGAGCGACGGCGTCGGAGGCTACACCTTC. It codes for CASSPLSDGVGGYTF.